Shown below are 16 T cell receptor beta chains from a single sample sequenced in a study of shared clonotypes between healthy human individuals. Measured with immunoSEQ multiplex PCR; TCRdb has only the in-frame clones, and not every one. In the table there are a few hundred thousand clones, roughly four fifths of which are singletons. Sequencing used PBMCs. The receptor source for this set is a woman in her thirties or forties in good health. Some clones in this sample may be carry-over from other donors' samples.

The rearrangement joins TRBV30 to TRBJ1-2, with D possibly being TRBD1 (6 bases). Germline CDR1 is GTSNPN and CDR2 is SVGIG (reference sequence). The CDR3 totals 14 residues. V was pared by 0 bases and J by 4 bases, with 12 bases between. The CDR3 is CAWSVQGRSYGYTF. The CDR3 bases are TGTGCCTGGAGTGTACAGGGTAGAAGCTATGGCTACACCTTC.

This chain links TRBV6-1 with TRBJ2-3, with D perhaps matching TRBD2 (5 bases). Germline lookup yields CDR1 MNHNS and CDR2 SASEGT. Trimming removed 5 bases at V and 2 bases at J, with 14 bases between. The CDR3 extends over 15 amino acids. CDR3 sequence reads: CASSSSWTVTDTQYF. CDR3 coding DNA: TGTGCCAGCAGTTCATCCTGGACTGTCACAGATACGCAGTATTTT.

V is TRBV6-5 and J is TRBJ1-2; TRBD1 might be the D (6 bases). This CDR3 is 14 amino acids long. V dropped 2 bases and J dropped 8 bases, with 15 bases sitting between them. Germline V gives CDR1 MNHEY, CDR2 SVGAGI. In DNA, the CDR3 is TGTGCCAGCAGTTACGGGGAAGGGGGATCCGGCTACACCTTC. Translation gives CASSYGEGGSGYTF.

The chain employs TRBV18 and TRBJ2-1; 7 bases are a match to TRBD2. The V gene end was trimmed by 0 bases and the J gene end by 9 bases; junction bases not matched to a gene: 2. CDR1 and CDR2 (germline): KGHSH, LQKENI. The CDR3 length is 13 residues. For the CDR3, the DNA is TGTGCCAGCTCACCACCCCCGGGGGGTGAGCAGTTCTTC. Its protein is CASSPPPGGEQFF.

The gene calls are TRBV6-4 and TRBJ2-3, with a tentative D call TRBD2 (6 bases). The germline V gene has CDR1 MRHNA and CDR2 SNTAGT. This CDR3 has 15 residues. The V end lost 8 bases, the J end lost 0 bases, and 15 bases lay between the germline ends. CDR3 nucleotide sequence: TGTGCCAGCGCTCGGGACGGGAGAAGCACAGATACGCAGTATTTT. Translation gives CASARDGRSTDTQYF.

The V gene is TRBV7-9, the J gene TRBJ2-7; D gene ambiguous. Germline V lookup: CDR1 SEHNR, CDR2 FQNEAQ (reference sequence). The CDR3 sequence is 14 residues long. V lost 0 bases to trimming and J lost 2 bases, with 8 bases between them. The CDR3 DNA follows: TGTGCCAGCAGCTTAGCCGCTCCTCCCTACGAGCAGTACTTC. Translated, it gives CASSLAAPPYEQYF.

The chain joins TRBV11-3 to TRBJ2-7; 7 bases map to TRBD1. V was clipped by 5 bases and J by 5 bases; unmatched bases: 6. The V gene's germline CDR1 is SGHNT and CDR2 YENEEA. CDR3 length: 13 amino acids. CDR3 residues: CASSPDRANEQYF. The DNA of the CDR3 is TGTGCCAGCAGCCCTGACAGGGCCAACGAGCAGTACTTC.

The rearrangement uses TRBV30 and TRBJ2-5; 8 bases line up with TRBD2. Germline V CDR1 and CDR2: GTSNPN, SVGIG (reference sequence). CDR3 length: 16 amino acids. Trimming removed 1 base from V and 5 bases from J; junction bases left unmatched: 12. In DNA form, the CDR3 reads TGTGCCTGGAGTGGAGGAACTAGCGGACTCCGGGAGACCCAGTACTTC. Translating gives CAWSGGTSGLRETQYF.

This clone was seen repeatedly, ten times or more. Other DNA sequences in the sample encode the same CDR3. J is TRBJ1-1 and V is TRBV5-1, with D maybe TRBD1 (6 bases). Per the germline V gene, CDR1 is SGHRS and CDR2 is YFSETQ. The length of the CDR3 is 13 residues. Trimming pared 1 base from V and 5 bases from J, leaving 9 bases between. The CDR3 is CASSLRGGTEAFF. As DNA, the CDR3 is TGCGCCAGCAGCTTGAGGGGGGGAACTGAAGCTTTCTTT.

The CDR3 coding sequence is TGTGCCAGCAGCTTAGTGGCAGGGCGGACTGAAGCTTTCTTT. Translation: CASSLVAGRTEAFF. The chain recombines TRBV7-2 with TRBJ1-1, with a weak D call TRBD1 (5 bases). The CDR3 is 14 residues long. Trimming shortened V by 1 base and J by 5 bases, and 11 bases separated the two germline ends. CDR1 is SGHTA, CDR2 FQGNSA, per germline.

The rearrangement uses TRBV10-2 and TRBJ2-1, with D uncertain. V was pared by 9 bases and J by 4 bases, with 13 bases between. The CDR3 has 13 residues. CDR1 WSHSY and CDR2 SAAADI come from the germline V gene. The chain's CDR3 is CASLKTHYNEQFF. CDR3 nucleotides: TGCGCCAGTCTAAAGACCCATTACAATGAGCAGTTCTTC.

The chain recombines TRBV30 with TRBJ1-1; a possible D gene is TRBD1 (5 bases). V was trimmed by 4 bases and J by 1 base, leaving 13 bases between them. Looked up from germline, CDR1 is GTSNPN and CDR2 is SVGIG (reference sequence). The CDR3 has 14 amino acids. In nucleotides, the CDR3 is TGTGCCTGGAAGCGCAGGGTGGAGAACACTGAAGCTTTCTTT. Translation: CAWKRRVENTEAFF.

J is TRBJ2-7 and V is TRBV4-3; the match to TRBD1 covers 8 bases. Germline V gene sequence: CDR1 LGHNA, CDR2 YSLEER. This CDR3 spans 14 amino acids. Germline trimming cut 2 bases from V and 6 bases from J; bases unmatched to any gene: 6. The CDR3 loop is CASSQRTGPGEQYF. Written as DNA, the CDR3 is TGCGCCAGCAGCCAACGGACAGGGCCGGGCGAGCAGTACTTC.

V usage is TRBV11-3 and J usage is TRBJ2-2, with D possibly matching TRBD2 (5 bases). The length of the CDR3 is 15 residues. V lost 1 base, J lost 1 base, and 7 bases lay in between. Per germline, CDR1 SGHNT and CDR2 YENEEA. The CDR3 loop is CASSLGGRNTGELFF. CDR3 bases: TGTGCCAGCAGCTTAGGTGGGAGGAACACCGGGGAGCTGTTTTTT. Drawing the rest from reference TRBV11-3 and TRBJ2-2, the complete variable domain is EAGVVQSPRYKIIEKKQPVAFWCNPISGHNTLYWYLQNLGQGPELLIRYENEEAVDDSQLPKDRFSAERLKGVDSTLKIQPAELGDSAVYLCASSLGGRNTGELFFGEGSRLTVL.

The CDR3 DNA reads as TGCGCCAGCAGCCAATATACAGTCGGTCAGCCCCAGCATTTT. Its translation: CASSQYTVGQPQHF. The chain carries TRBV4-1 and TRBJ1-5; D not resolved. CDR3 length equals 14 residues. Per the germline V gene, CDR1 is MGHRA and CDR2 is YSYEKL. Trimming removed 2 bases from V and 6 bases from J, with 11 bases in between.

This clone was seen a handful of times. It differs at one base from a far larger clone, so likely a read error. The rearrangement links TRBV29-1 to TRBJ1-2; the D gene is possibly TRBD1 (6 bases). Germline V gives CDR1 SQVTM, CDR2 ANQGSEA. Between the trimmed V and J ends, which lost 6 bases and 3 bases, there was a span of 20 bases. The CDR3 runs 15 residues. Here the CDR3 DNA reads TGCAGCGTCCCTGCAACAAGGGACATCTACTATGGCTACACCTTC. Its protein is CSVPATRDIYYGYTF.